The rows below give T cell receptor beta chains drawn from one sample of a study of blood T cell repertoires in COVID-19. Repertoires were generated with immunoSEQ multiplex PCR, while TCRdb's copy carries only in-frame clones and drops some. The sample shows approximately 340,000 clones, about 89% of them seen only once. Sequences were obtained from PBMCs or T cells enriched from blood (not recorded which). These receptors all stem from a woman in her thirties or forties who had been exposed to COVID-19. Each CDR3 is given with its conserved first and last residue. A D gene is named only where the DNA matches it firmly. Expanded clones get a size class; other rows say once, few or many, or leave the size out.

. TRBJ1-1 TRBV7-2 . CASSLVGGTTEAFF TGTGCCAGCAGCTTAGTTGGGGGGACCACTGAAGCTTTCTTT
. TRBJ1-2 TRBV7-9 . CASSLPTAGRVDNYGYTF TGTGCCAGCAGCCTACCGACGGCGGGGAGGGTGGATAACTATGGCTACACCTTC
TRBD1 TRBJ2-7 TRBV7-2 . CASSSTGVTYEQYF TGTGCCAGCAGCTCCACAGGGGTCACCTACGAGCAGTACTTC
TRBD2 TRBJ2-7 TRBV18 . CASSLVGSGTYEQYF TGTGCCAGCTCACTAGTAGGAAGCGGGACCTACGAGCAGTACTTC
. TRBJ2-6 TRBV21-1 . CASSGGTGSSGANVLTF TGTGCCAGCAGCGGCGGGACAGGGAGCTCTGGGGCCAACGTCCTGACTTTC
TRBD1 TRBJ1-2 TRBV5-1 . CASSLAGTGNGYTF TGCGCCAGCAGCTTGGCCGGGACAGGGAATGGCTACACCTTC
. TRBJ1-3 TRBV24-1 once CATSDSSGVSGNTIYF TGTGCCACCAGTGATTCGTCAGGGGTCTCTGGAAACACCATATATTTT
. TRBJ1-1 TRBV15 . CATSSGDILMTEAFF TGTGCCACCAGCAGTGGGGACATTTTAATGACTGAAGCTTTCTTT
TRBD1 TRBJ2-7 TRBV6-1 . CASSEARDRGSYEQYF TGTGCCAGCAGTGAAGCGCGGGACAGGGGCTCCTACGAGCAGTACTTC
TRBD2 TRBJ2-5 TRBV3-1/TRBV3-2 . CASSHPGLAGGLETQYF TGTGCCAGCAGCCACCCGGGACTAGCGGGAGGATTGGAGACCCAGTACTTC
TRBD1 TRBJ2-5 TRBV6-5 . CASSLRTGSMAQYF TGTGCCAGCAGTCTAAGGACAGGGTCAATGGCCCAGTACTTC
. TRBJ2-1 TRBV6-2/TRBV6-3 . CASSTPLKSSYNEQFF TGTGCCAGCAGTACCCCTTTAAAGAGCTCCTACAATGAGCAGTTCTTC
. TRBJ2-5 TRBV6-2/TRBV6-3 . CASSSSGVVETQYF TGTGCCAGCAGTTCCTCAGGGGTGGTTGAGACCCAGTACTTC
. TRBJ1-1 TRBV19 . CASTSSQGLNTEAFF TGTGCCAGTACATCGAGCCAGGGGTTGAACACTGAAGCTTTCTTT
TRBD1 TRBJ1-4 TRBV5-1 once CASSPGQGREKLFF TGCGCCAGCAGCCCGGGACAGGGGCGAGAAAAACTGTTTTTT
TRBD1 TRBJ1-5 TRBV30 . CAWENRGPQHF TGTGCCTGGGAAAACAGGGGACCCCAGCATTTT
TRBD2 TRBJ2-1 TRBV5-5 . CASSWRGGLGYNEQFF TGTGCCAGCAGCTGGAGGGGTGGACTAGGTTACAATGAGCAGTTCTTC
TRBD1 TRBJ2-2 TRBV11-2 once CASSITRTGGTGELFF TGTGCCAGCAGCATCACCCGGACAGGGGGCACCGGGGAGCTGTTTTTT
TRBD2 TRBJ2-3 TRBV18 . CASSPRSGGSTDTQYF TGTGCCAGCTCACCCCGGAGCGGGGGTAGTACAGATACGCAGTATTTT
. TRBJ1-6 TRBV6-4 . CASSDGFGRPLHF TGTGCCAGCAGTGACGGTTTCGGGAGGCCCCTCCACTTT
TRBD1 TRBJ1-5 TRBV15 . CATSRSQGVSNQPQHF TGTGCCACCAGCAGGAGCCAGGGGGTAAGCAATCAGCCCCAGCATTTT
TRBD2 TRBJ2-5 TRBV5-1 . CASSFGSGGQETQYF TGCGCCAGCAGCTTTGGTAGCGGGGGCCAAGAGACCCAGTACTTC
TRBD1 TRBJ2-7 TRBV27 . CASTPGQGNTYEQYF TGTGCCAGCACCCCCGGACAGGGAAATACCTACGAGCAGTACTTC
. TRBJ1-3 TRBV30 . CAWTGVGGNTIYF TGTGCCTGGACAGGGGTTGGTGGAAACACCATATATTTT
. TRBJ1-1 TRBV5-1 once CASSLAGGGTEAFF TGCGCCAGCAGCTTGGCTGGTGGGGGGACTGAAGCTTTCTTT
TRBD1 TRBJ1-1 TRBV7-2 . CASSPRTGRGGTEAFF TGTGCCAGCAGCCCGCGGACAGGGCGAGGAGGAACTGAAGCTTTCTTT
. TRBJ1-5 TRBV19 . CASGDWGGSNQPQHF TGTGCCAGCGGGGATTGGGGTGGTAGCAATCAGCCCCAGCATTTT
TRBD1 TRBJ1-6 TRBV30 . CAFRTGGWSPLHF TGTGCCTTTCGGACAGGGGGCTGGTCACCCCTCCACTTT
TRBD1 TRBJ2-4 TRBV3-1/TRBV3-2 . CASSPRQGAPPGVKNIQYF TGTGCCAGCAGCCCACGACAGGGGGCGCCCCCGGGAGTCAAAAACATTCAGTACTTC